This T cell receptor beta chain derives from a study of blood T cell repertoires in COVID-19. Turning to the study itself: Specimens from acute and convalescent COVID-19 originated in the United States, Italy and Spain. PBMCs, B-cell-depleted T cells, or T cells provided the cDNA or gDNA that made up the material.

Authors' data handling: It was from reference gene primer amplification that nucleated cell counts were estimated. Clones were read by immunoSEQ multiplex PCR, and TCRdb kept only the in-frame ones, dropping some. V, J and clone size are those of that table, while D and trimming were read from the DNA. Found here are tens of thousands of clones, approximately 78% of them singletons; the top ten hold around an eighth. V shed 5 bases and J shed 5 bases, with 16 bases lying between them. Germline loops: CDR1 SEHNR, CDR2 FQNEAQ (reference sequence). The CDR3 is 16 residues long. Sequenced: peripheral blood. The origin of this receptor is a human donor in a cohort sampled during active COVID-19. This chain uses TRBV7-9 with TRBJ1-6, with TRBD1 as a possible D gene (6 bases). CDR3 in amino acids: CASSPGHTSDNSPLHF. The CDR3, as DNA: TGTGCCAGCAGCCCGGGACATACCTCTGATAATTCACCCCTCCACTTT.